This T cell receptor beta chain is from a study of technical replicates of blood from a handful of donors. Repertoires were generated with immunoSEQ multiplex PCR, while TCRdb's copy carries only in-frame clones and drops some. The sample holds over 85,000 clones, approximately 94% seen once. Trimming removed 3 bases from V and 3 bases from J, with 7 bases in between. The CDR3 contains 13 residues. Germline V gene lookup returns CDR1 WNHNN and CDR2 SYGVQD (reference sequence). Material for sequencing was T cells isolated from PBMCs. The rearrangement uses TRBV10-1 and TRBJ2-3; D is unclear. This TCR derives from a human donor in good health. The CDR3 region has the DNA TGCGCCAGCAGTGATCCCCCGACAGATACGCAGTATTTT. Translating gives CASSDPPTDTQYF.